This T cell receptor (beta chain) was retrieved from a study of molecular identifiers for immune sequencing clone quantification. The CDR3 sequence is 14 residues long. V dropped 3 bases and J dropped 0; count of bases not matched to a gene: 3. Germline CDR1 is SGHKS and CDR2 is YYEKEE (reference sequence). One entry per CDR3 protein, called by TCRdb with MiXCR from the PCR reads. The sample yields 55,000 to 75,000 distinct CDR3 sequences, under 20% seen once. The chain carries TRBV5-5 and TRBJ2-7, with 7 bases lining up with TRBD1. This TCR came from a human donor in good health. Some libraries in this study had Jurkat cell RNA spiked in. Source material: naive CD8+ T cells from blood, with Jurkat cell RNA spiked in. As for subset: FACS-sorted CD8+CD4-CCR7+CD45RA+ naive T cells. Here the CDR3 reads CASSWGQSSYEQYF. As DNA, the CDR3 is TGTGCCAGCAGCTGGGGACAGAGCTCCTACGAGCAGTACTTC.